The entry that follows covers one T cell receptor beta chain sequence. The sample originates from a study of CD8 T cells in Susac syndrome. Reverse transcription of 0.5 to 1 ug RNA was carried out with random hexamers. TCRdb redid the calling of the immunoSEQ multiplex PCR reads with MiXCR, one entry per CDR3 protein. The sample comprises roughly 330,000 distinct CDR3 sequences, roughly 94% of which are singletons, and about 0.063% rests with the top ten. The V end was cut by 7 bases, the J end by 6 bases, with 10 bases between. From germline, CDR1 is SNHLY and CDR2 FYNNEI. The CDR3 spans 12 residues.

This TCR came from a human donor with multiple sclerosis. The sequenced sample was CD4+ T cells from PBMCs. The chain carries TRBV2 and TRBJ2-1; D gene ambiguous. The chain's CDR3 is CASKEISNEQFF. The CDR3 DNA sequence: TGTGCCAGCAAGGAGATTTCCAATGAGCAGTTCTTC.